The clone carrying this T cell receptor (beta chain) was detected a few times. Its antigen is not identified. The data belong to a study of T-cell memory formation after mild COVID-19. Germline-derived CDR1 and CDR2 are MNHEY and SVGEGT. The V gene lost 4 bases and the J gene lost 0 bases, with 12 bases spanning the gap. This CDR3 region has 15 residues. Study results and caveats: Whereas later expanders leaned CD4+, clones contracting day 15 to 85 showed a balanced CD4/CD8 makeup.

The 5'RACE method, run with constant-segment primers, produced TCR alpha and TCR beta cDNA libraries (carrying sample barcodes and UMIs). TCRdb analysed the 5' RACE reads with MiXCR anew, one entry per CDR3 protein. This sample has about 360,000 distinct CDR3 sequences, with under 15% found just once. This receptor was identified in a man between 18 and 29 years old who had mild COVID-19 (a few samples of this study predate the infection). Cell type and time point are not known. This sequence joins TRBV6-2 or TRBV6-3 and TRBJ1-2, with D uncertain. The sequenced material came from PBMCs or a T cell subset sorted from them (not recorded which). CDR3 sequence: CASSSPARANYGYTF. CDR3 DNA sequence: TGTGCCAGCAGTTCTCCGGCCCGGGCTAACTATGGCTACACCTTC.